The rows below give T cell receptor beta chains drawn from one sample of a study of blood T cell repertoires in COVID-19. Using immunoSEQ multiplex PCR, the repertoire was profiled, and TCRdb retains in-frame clones only, with some absent. The table includes under 200,000 clones, about 83% detected once. Sequencing was carried out using peripheral blood. The receptors were sampled from a man aged 18 to 30 with active or convalescent COVID-19. Both conserved end residues are part of each CDR3. Each record gives: CDR3 protein, CDR3 DNA, V gene, D gene, J gene, clone size. The D gene is left open where the match is weak. Some rows mark clone size as missing; the rest say once, few, many or name a class of expanded clone.

CASSKKSITSAGAYEQYF | TGTGCCAGCAGCAAAAAGTCCATTACTAGCGCGGGGGCTTACGAGCAGTACTTC | TRBV3-1/TRBV3-2 | . | TRBJ2-7 | .
CASSWLEGSYEQYF | TGTGCCAGCAGTTGGCTAGAAGGCTCCTACGAGCAGTACTTC | TRBV6-6 | . | TRBJ2-7 | .
CASSKVVVQGQPF | TGTGCCAGCAGCAAAGTCGTGGTTCAGGGCCAGCCGTTT | TRBV21-1 | . | TRBJ2-2 | .
CASAGQGQTINGYTF | TGTGCCAGTGCAGGACAGGGGCAAACAATTAATGGCTACACCTTC | TRBV19 | TRBD1 | TRBJ1-2 | .
CAALGGTEAFF | TGTGCCGCCCTAGGGGGCACTGAAGCTTTCTTT | TRBV10-3 | . | TRBJ1-1 | .
CASGRESQYF | TGTGCCAGCGGGCGTGAATCGCAGTATTTT | TRBV7-2 | . | TRBJ2-3 | .
CATASGFSKNIQYF | TGTGCCACCGCAAGCGGTTTTAGCAAAAACATTCAGTACTTC | TRBV6-5 | . | TRBJ2-4 | .
CASSSLLAGGSDTQYF | TGCGCCAGCAGTTCCCTCCTAGCGGGGGGCTCAGATACGCAGTATTTT | TRBV5-1 | TRBD2 | TRBJ2-3 | .
CASSLSPTRSSGNTIYF | TGCGCCAGCAGCTTGTCCCCGACCCGGAGCTCTGGAAACACCATATATTTT | TRBV5-1 | . | TRBJ1-3 | .
CASSLIAGGPYEQYF | TGTGCCAGCAGCTTGATAGCGGGAGGGCCCTACGAGCAGTACTTC | TRBV5-6 | TRBD2 | TRBJ2-7 | .
CASSLRGGLQETQYF | TGTGCCAGCAGCCTCCGGGGAGGACTTCAAGAGACCCAGTACTTC | TRBV3-1/TRBV3-2 | . | TRBJ2-5 | .
CATSNYLAGVTDTQYF | TGTGCCACCAGCAACTACCTAGCGGGGGTCACAGATACGCAGTATTTT | TRBV15 | TRBD2 | TRBJ2-3 | .
CSVRGSQPQHF | TGCAGCGTGAGGGGGAGTCAGCCCCAGCATTTT | TRBV29-1 | . | TRBJ1-5 | .
CASRYGGNSPLHF | TGCGCCAGCAGGTACGGGGGGAATTCACCCCTCCACTTT | TRBV10-2 | . | TRBJ1-6 | once
CASSEGRNQPQHF | TGTGCCAGCAGCGAGGGCCGTAATCAGCCCCAGCATTTT | TRBV5-6 | . | TRBJ1-5 | .
CASSPPGQQEVQYF | TGCGCCAGCAGCCCTCCGGGACAGCAAGAGGTCCAGTACTTC | TRBV5-1 | TRBD1 | TRBJ2-5 | .
CASSLPNPTGYGYTF | TGTGCCAGCAGTTTACCCAACCCGACAGGGTATGGCTACACCTTC | TRBV28 | TRBD1 | TRBJ1-2 | .
CASSVGQSDSNQPQHF | TGTGCCAGCAGTGTAGGACAGAGCGATAGCAATCAGCCCCAGCATTTT | TRBV28 | . | TRBJ1-5 | once
CASSPLRAGGDNEQFF | TGTGCCAGCAGCCCCCTCCGAGCGGGAGGGGACAATGAGCAGTTCTTC | TRBV14 | TRBD2 | TRBJ2-1 | .
CASSLEGSSQETQYF | TGCGCCAGCAGCTTGGAGGGGTCCTCTCAAGAGACCCAGTACTTC | TRBV5-1 | . | TRBJ2-5 | .
CAWSYHNGYTF | TGTGCCTGGAGTTATCACAATGGCTACACCTTC | TRBV30 | . | TRBJ1-2 | .
CASLYSYEQYF | TGTGCTAGCCTCTACTCCTACGAGCAGTACTTC | TRBV12-5 | . | TRBJ2-7 | few
CASSLPGQGSPLHF | TGTGCCAGCTCACTGCCGGGACAGGGTTCACCCCTCCACTTT | TRBV18 | TRBD1 | TRBJ1-6 | .
CASSLGGTVTYEQYF | TGTGCCAGCAGCTTGGGGGGGACAGTTACCTACGAGCAGTACTTC | TRBV5-5 | TRBD1 | TRBJ2-7 | .
CASGGRASSYNEQFF | TGTGCCAGTGGGGGCAGGGCGAGCTCCTACAATGAGCAGTTCTTC | TRBV19 | . | TRBJ2-1 | .
CAWSLKYGYTF | TGTGCCTGGTCTCTTAAATATGGCTACACCTTC | TRBV30 | . | TRBJ1-2 | .
CASSLPGRGAETQYF | TGTGCCAGCAGTTTGCCCGGGCGTGGGGCAGAGACCCAGTACTTC | TRBV28 | . | TRBJ2-5 | .
CASSPRAGNTIYF | TGTGCCAGCAGTCCCCGCGCTGGAAACACCATATATTTT | TRBV6-5 | . | TRBJ1-3 | .
CASSLGPGWETQYF | TGTGCCAGCAGCTTAGGCCCAGGCTGGGAGACCCAGTACTTC | TRBV11-2 | . | TRBJ2-5 | .
CASTLGLAGFNEQFF | TGTGCCAGTACCCTGGGACTAGCGGGATTCAATGAGCAGTTCTTC | TRBV19 | TRBD2 | TRBJ2-1 | .
CASSWGGGPTEAFF | TGTGCCAGCAGCTGGGGGGGAGGCCCCACTGAAGCTTTCTTT | TRBV7-2 | . | TRBJ1-1 | .
CASSLRDREDTEAFF | TGTGCCAGCAGCTTGAGGGACAGGGAAGACACTGAAGCTTTCTTT | TRBV6-2/TRBV6-3 | TRBD1 | TRBJ1-1 | .
CASSGQVTNEKLFF | TGTGCCAGCTCTGGACAGGTTACTAATGAAAAACTGTTTTTT | TRBV18 | TRBD1 | TRBJ1-4 | few
CASSLFGGTGLNTGELFF | TGTGCCAGCAGCTTGTTTGGAGGGACAGGCTTAAACACCGGGGAGCTGTTTTTT | TRBV5-6 | TRBD1 | TRBJ2-2 | .
CASSWNRASNQPQHF | TGTGCCAGCAGTTGGAACAGGGCCAGCAATCAGCCCCAGCATTTT | TRBV28 | . | TRBJ1-5 | .
CASSTGQGVTTNEQFF | TGTGCCAGTAGTACCGGACAGGGGGTAACTACCAATGAGCAGTTCTTC | TRBV19 | TRBD1 | TRBJ2-1 | .
CASSLGELNSPLHF | TGTGCCAGCAGCTTGGGCGAGCTTAATTCACCCCTCCACTTT | TRBV11-2 | . | TRBJ1-6 | .
CASSPLENEKLFF | TGTGCCAGCAGCCCCTTAGAGAATGAAAAACTGTTTTTT | TRBV11-2 | . | TRBJ1-4 | .
CAWSFSSGRAWYEQYF | TGTGCCTGGAGTTTTAGTAGCGGGAGGGCTTGGTACGAGCAGTACTTC | TRBV30 | TRBD2 | TRBJ2-7 | .
CASSYSVTGGNYGYTF | TGTGCCAGCAGTTACTCGGTAACAGGTGGGAACTATGGCTACACCTTC | TRBV6-5 | . | TRBJ1-2 | .
CASRAIETGSTEAFF | TGCGCCAGCAGGGCCATTGAGACAGGGTCCACTGAAGCTTTCTTT | TRBV10-2 | TRBD1 | TRBJ1-1 | .